This TCR beta chain was recorded in a study of preoperative IRX-2 immunotherapy in early breast cancer. Data came from immunoSEQ multiplex PCR; TCRdb stores just in-frame clones and leaves some out. This table holds about 19,000 clones, about 82% found once. With 8 bases clipped from V and 4 bases from J, the junction kept 13 bases outside the gene matches. The CDR3 consists of 15 residues. Treatment meaning: preoperative locoregional IRX-2 cytokine immunotherapy. Samples came from a phase Ib trial of preoperative locoregional IRX-2 cytokine immunotherapy. This chain uses TRBV6-7 with TRBJ1-2, with 7 bases matching TRBD1. TRBV6-7 falls under the ORF class, with uncertain function. The source is a human donor with breast cancer. The source material was lymph node tissue, sampled after IRX-2 immunotherapy. CDR3: CASVPEGQPFYGYTF. The CDR3 bases are TGTGCCAGCGTGCCCGAGGGACAGCCCTTCTATGGCTACACCTTC.